This T cell receptor beta chain stems from a study of read filtering for tumor transcriptome and immune sequencing (dated by TCRdb to 2020 to 2021). Background for the entire study: Of the patients in the cohort, more than 16 were male and over 11 were female, and their mean age was approximately 66 years, with a range of roughly 40 to 80. One main goal was a read-filtering strategy for immune repertoire data, in particular deciding whether clonotypes backed by only one read should be removed. TCR repertoires obtained by targeted immune repertoire sequencing and by bulk whole-transcriptome sequencing performed on the same bone marrow samples were compared. TCR-region mapped reads per sample ranged from about 3.5 to 10.27 million with IR-seq versus only 85 to 1273 with RNA-seq. By revised international staging, roughly 8 patients were R-ISS I, about 15 were R-ISS II and 7 were R-ISS III. Whole-transcriptome libraries were prepared with the TruSeq RNA Access Library Prep Kit after DNase treatment. Results the study describes overall, beyond this receptor: Single-read clonotypes made up roughly four fifths of clonotypes but only approximately 3.7% of total reads in IR-seq, compared with roughly 70% of clonotypes and roughly 49% of reads in RNA-seq. Removing single-read clonotypes increased the correlation between IR-seq and RNA-seq shared clonotype proportions. IR-seq captured clonotypes at much higher depth and more reliably than RNA-seq, and smaller IR-seq throughput sufficed to identify most shared clonotypes. Rather than purified T cells, the sorted CD138-negative fraction was a mixed bone marrow immune population.

This clonotype appeared many times. Its binding antigen is unknown. Within one base of it there is no much larger clone, and no base qualities were kept. The Immunoverse kit was used to build TCR libraries from approximately 410 ng RNA, with molecular barcoded adaptors covering alpha/delta and beta/gamma chains. The same RNA used for transcriptome sequencing was used for TCR library preparation. Sequencing of TCR libraries was carried out on an Illumina HiSeq 4000 with 2 x 150 cycles. Concerning the study's data processing: Using MiXCR, which included quality filtering and error correction, TCR reads were aligned to human V, D, J and C references and then assembled into CDR3 clonotypes. Clonotype counts and gene usage diversity were analyzed with the tcR package in R. For inspection of raw mapping reads, RNA-seq reads were mapped by STAR aligner version 2.5.3a onto GRCh37 of the human genome. To test the effect of sequencing depth on detected clonotypes, IR-seq fastq files were randomly downsampled using Seqtk 1.3. TCRdb handled the public reads itself, with Q25 trimming in fastp and clone calling in MiXCR, and kept productive beta chains. Here each entry gathers all rows of one CDR3 protein and keeps the most common genes and DNA. None of the V and J calls come from the authors' own analysis; TCRdb made them. This sample holds over 45,000 distinct CDR3 sequences; roughly a fifth were observed only once. The ten largest account for over 35% of the sample.

Spanning cysteine to phenylalanine, the CDR3 consists of 14 amino acids. The DNA shown is the 42-base CDR3, in frame from base 1. The CDR1 and CDR2 encoded by the germline V gene are SQVTM and ANQGSEA. V gives up 4 bases and J gives up 11 bases, and the segment between their germline ends measures 23 bases. Every patient had bone marrow sampled at the time of active disease. Ficoll-Hypaque density gradient centrifugation was used to isolate bone marrow mononuclear cells. Myeloma plasma cells were removed and CD138-negative cells were obtained by negative selection following labeling with CD138 magnetic microbeads on a MACS separator. Flow cytometry on an Attune NxT with CD138 antibodies was used to check the purity of the isolated cells. TRIzol reagent was used to extract total RNA, which was then quantified with a NanoDrop spectrophotometer. For each patient, the CD138-negative bone marrow sample underwent paired RNA-seq and IR-seq.

The sequence is built from TRBV29-1 and TRBJ1-1, with a tentative D gene TRBD1 over 5 matching bases. This clonotype was sampled from a donor aged 40 or over with multiple myeloma. The sample comprised a population of CD138-negative cells sorted from bone marrow. The cell subset or site label corresponds to: bone marrow mononuclear cells depleted of CD138+ plasma/myeloma cells by negative magnetic selection. The CDR3 in this case is CSVVSGGSGAGAFF. The DNA reads TGCAGCGTTGTGTCGGGGGGGAGCGGGGCGGGGGCTTTCTTT.